This TCR beta chain was recovered during a study of blood T cell repertoires in COVID-19. Study at large: T cells, B-cell-depleted T cells, or PBMCs supplied cDNA or gDNA.

Clones were read by immunoSEQ multiplex PCR, and TCRdb kept only the in-frame ones, dropping some. The sample holds some 240,000 clones; 88% are singletons and the top ten take around 9.6%. Seattle participants joined during active infection and were tracked over time. In its sample, this clone was seen a few times. V was pared by 3 bases and J by 8 bases, with 16 bases between. The CDR3 sequence is 14 residues long. CDR1 is MDHEN and CDR2 is SYDVKM in the germline V gene. The sequencing input was peripheral blood. The chain combines TRBV28 with TRBJ1-2; D call uncertain. The source is a woman in her 70s with COVID-19, enrolled during active disease. The CDR3 is CASSFTLEGNGYTF. The CDR3 DNA is TGTGCCAGCAGTTTTACATTGGAGGGCAACGGCTACACCTTC.